One sample yielded the 4 T cell receptor beta chains listed below, sequenced in a study of T-cell memory formation after mild COVID-19. Each CDR3 protein gets one entry after TCRdb re-called the 5' RACE reads with MiXCR. The sample carries tens of thousands of distinct CDR3 sequences, 6% to 7.5% recorded once. Material: PBMCs or a T cell subset sorted from them (not recorded which). The receptors derive from an adult who had mild COVID-19 (a few samples of this study predate the infection). Cell type and time point are not known.

This clonotype turned up a few times. The genes are TRBV6-6 and TRBJ2-5; possible D gene TRBD2, 5 bases. The V gene lost 5 bases and the J gene lost 5 bases, with 15 bases spanning the gap. The CDR3 spans 14 residues. The germline CDR1 and CDR2 sequences are MNHNY and SVGAGI (reference sequence). CDR3 coding DNA: TGTGCCAGCAGTCGACCCCCGGGGATGGAGACCCAGTACTTC. Translated: CASSRPPGMETQYF.

This chain uses TRBV24-1 with TRBJ2-5, with TRBD1 identical over 8 bases. Trimming took 9 bases from V and 3 from J; bases not matched to a gene: 11. This CDR3 comprises 15 residues. Germline-derived CDR1 and CDR2 are KGHDR and SFDVKD. The CDR3 loop reads CATGRTGRLEETQYF. The CDR3 DNA sequence: TGTGCCACCGGCAGGACAGGGAGATTGGAAGAGACCCAGTACTTC.

This sequence joins TRBV9 and TRBJ2-3; D gene unclear. V was pared by 2 bases and J by 4 bases, with 5 bases between. Germline V gene data show CDR1 as SGDLS and CDR2 as YYNGEE. This CDR3 contains 12 residues. Here the CDR3 reads CASSVSPDTQYF. DNA for the CDR3: TGTGCCAGCAGCGTGTCTCCAGATACGCAGTATTTT.

The chain uses TRBV12-1 and TRBJ2-1; the table calls TRBD1, which could not be checked here. TRBV12-1 is a pseudogene. CDR3 length equals 15 residues. This chain's CDR3 is CASSFGISRRNEQFF. The DNA for the CDR3 is TGTGCCAGCAGCTTCGGGATTTCCCGGCGGAATGAGCAGTTCTTC.